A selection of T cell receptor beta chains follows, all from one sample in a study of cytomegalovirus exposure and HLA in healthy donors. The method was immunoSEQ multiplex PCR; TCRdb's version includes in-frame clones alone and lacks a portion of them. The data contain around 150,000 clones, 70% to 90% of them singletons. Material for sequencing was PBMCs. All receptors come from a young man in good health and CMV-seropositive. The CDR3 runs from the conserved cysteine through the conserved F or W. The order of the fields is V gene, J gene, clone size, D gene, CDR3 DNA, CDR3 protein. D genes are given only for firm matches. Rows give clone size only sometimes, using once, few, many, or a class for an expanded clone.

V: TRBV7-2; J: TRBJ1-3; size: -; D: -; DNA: TGTGCCAGCAGCTTAGGCCCCAACCAGTCTGGAAACACCATATATTTT; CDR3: CASSLGPNQSGNTIYF
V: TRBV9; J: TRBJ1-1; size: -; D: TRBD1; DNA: TGTGCCAGCAGCGCGGGACAGAAGAACACTGAAGCTTTCTTT; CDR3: CASSAGQKNTEAFF
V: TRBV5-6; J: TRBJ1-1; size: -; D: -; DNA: TGTGCCAGCAGCTTGGCCGGAGCCAGGGCGAACACTGAAGCTTTCTTT; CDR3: CASSLAGARANTEAFF
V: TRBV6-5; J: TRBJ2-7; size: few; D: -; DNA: TGTGCCAGCAGGGGGCAGGGCCTCCCCCACGAGCAGTACTTC; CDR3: CASRGQGLPHEQYF
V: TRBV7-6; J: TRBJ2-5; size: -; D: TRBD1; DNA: TGTGCCAGCAGCTTAATGGGACAGGGGGCCCGGGAGACCCAGTACTTC; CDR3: CASSLMGQGARETQYF
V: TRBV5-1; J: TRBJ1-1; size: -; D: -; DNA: TGCGCCAGCAGCTTGGTACAGGACACTGAAGCTTTCTTT; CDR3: CASSLVQDTEAFF
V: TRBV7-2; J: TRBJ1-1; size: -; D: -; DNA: TGTGCCAGCAGCTTAGCCGGGGGGCAGACGGCCACTGAAGCTTTCTTT; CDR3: CASSLAGGQTATEAFF
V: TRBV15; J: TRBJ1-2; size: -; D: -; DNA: TGTGCCACCAGCAGAGAACGGGGTATGGGCTACACCTTC; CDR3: CATSRERGMGYTF
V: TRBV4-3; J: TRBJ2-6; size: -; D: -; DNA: TGCGCCAGCAGCCAGAGCCTTGCATCTGGGGCCAACGTCCTGACTTTC; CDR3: CASSQSLASGANVLTF
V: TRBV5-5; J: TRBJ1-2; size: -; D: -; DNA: TGTGCCAGCAGCTTGGTGGCAGGGATTAACTATGGCTACACCTTC; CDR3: CASSLVAGINYGYTF
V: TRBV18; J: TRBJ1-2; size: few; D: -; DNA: TGTGCCAGCTCACTAGGACAGCTAAACTATGGCTACACCTTC; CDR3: CASSLGQLNYGYTF
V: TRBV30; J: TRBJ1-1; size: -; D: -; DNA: TGTGCCTTCATCCGGGGTGGAAAGGAGGTCACTGAAGCTTTCTTT; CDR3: CAFIRGGKEVTEAFF
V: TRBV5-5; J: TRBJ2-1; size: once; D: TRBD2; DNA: TGTGCCAGCAGCTTGGGGGTTGCGGGGGTATGGAGCTACAATGAGCAGTTCTTC; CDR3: CASSLGVAGVWSYNEQFF
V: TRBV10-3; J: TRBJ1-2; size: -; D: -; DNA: TGTGCCATCAGTGAGTCGACGGGAGGGACGGTCTATGGCTACACCTTC; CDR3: CAISESTGGTVYGYTF
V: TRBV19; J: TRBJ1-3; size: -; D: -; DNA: TGTGCCAGTAGTTTCTGGACACGGACATCGAGCTCTGGAAACACCATATATTTT; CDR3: CASSFWTRTSSSGNTIYF
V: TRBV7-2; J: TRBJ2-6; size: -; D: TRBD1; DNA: TGTGCCAGCAGTCCAACGGGACAGGGCGCTGGGGCCAACGTCCTGACTTTC; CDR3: CASSPTGQGAGANVLTF
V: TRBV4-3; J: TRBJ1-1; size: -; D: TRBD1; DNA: TGCGCCAGCAGCACCGCCGGGACAGATATGAACACTGAAGCTTTCTTT; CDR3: CASSTAGTDMNTEAFF
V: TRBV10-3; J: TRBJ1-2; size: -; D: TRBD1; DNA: TGTGCCATCAGTGACGGACAGGGGGGCTATGGCTACACCTTC; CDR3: CAISDGQGGYGYTF
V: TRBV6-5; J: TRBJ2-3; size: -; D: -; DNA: TGTGCCAGCATCCAGTCTAGCACAGATACGCAGTATTTT; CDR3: CASIQSSTDTQYF
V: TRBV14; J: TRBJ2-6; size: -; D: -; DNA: TGTGCCAGCAGCCCCGGCCTCAGGGTCTATGGGGCCAACGTCCTGACTTTC; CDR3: CASSPGLRVYGANVLTF
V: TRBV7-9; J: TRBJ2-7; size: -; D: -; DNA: TGTGCCAGCAGCTCCGCCTACGAGCAGTACTTC; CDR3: CASSSAYEQYF
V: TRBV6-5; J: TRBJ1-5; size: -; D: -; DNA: TGTGCCAGCAGTTACTCACAGCTTAGCAATCAGCCCCAGCATTTT; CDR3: CASSYSQLSNQPQHF
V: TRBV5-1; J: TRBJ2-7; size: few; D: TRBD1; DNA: TGCGCCAGCAGCTTGGGGGGACAGGGGGGTTCCTACGAGCAGTACTTC; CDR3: CASSLGGQGGSYEQYF
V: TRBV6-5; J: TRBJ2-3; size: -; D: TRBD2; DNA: TGTGCCAGCAGTTACTCGAGTGGCGGGGGGGCGGATACGCAGTATTTT; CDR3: CASSYSSGGGADTQYF
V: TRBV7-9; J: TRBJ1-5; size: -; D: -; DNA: TGTGCCAGCAGCTTAGCCCAGGGCAGGGGTATGGGCAATCAGCCCCAGCATTTT; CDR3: CASSLAQGRGMGNQPQHF
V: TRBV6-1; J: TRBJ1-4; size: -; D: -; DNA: TGTGCCAGCATCCGGAGGGGGGGGGAAAAACTGTTTTTT; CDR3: CASIRRGGEKLFF
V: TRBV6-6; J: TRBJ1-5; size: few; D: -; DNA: TGTGCCAGCAGTTACTTCGGGGATAGCAATCAGCCCCAGCATTTT; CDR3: CASSYFGDSNQPQHF
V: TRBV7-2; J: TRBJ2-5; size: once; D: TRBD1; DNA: TGTGCCAGCAGCTTAAAACAGGGGTTTGGGCTCCAAGAGACCCAGTACTTC; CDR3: CASSLKQGFGLQETQYF
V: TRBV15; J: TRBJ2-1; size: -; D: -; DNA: TGTGCCACCAGTTTCCTCCGGGACACAATTTTCAATGAGCAGTTCTTC; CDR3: CATSFLRDTIFNEQFF
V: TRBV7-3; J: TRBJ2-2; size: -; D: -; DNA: TGTGCCAGCAGCTTTAACGGGGGGGAGCTGTTTTTT; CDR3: CASSFNGGELFF
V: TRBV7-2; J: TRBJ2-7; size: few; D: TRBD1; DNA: TGTGCCAGCAGCACCGGACAGGGGGCTCTGGAGCAGTACTTC; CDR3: CASSTGQGALEQYF
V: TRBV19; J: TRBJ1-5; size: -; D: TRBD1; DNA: TGTGCCAGTAGTTCCGGGACAGGGGGAAATCAGCCCCAGCATTTT; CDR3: CASSSGTGGNQPQHF
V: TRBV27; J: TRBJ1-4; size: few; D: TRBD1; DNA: TGTGCCAGCAGCAGGTCAGGGGGCTTGGGGACTAATGAAAAACTGTTTTTT; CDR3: CASSRSGGLGTNEKLFF
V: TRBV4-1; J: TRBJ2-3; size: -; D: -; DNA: TGCGCCAGCAGCCAAGGGACAGTCAATCAAGATACGCAGTATTTT; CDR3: CASSQGTVNQDTQYF
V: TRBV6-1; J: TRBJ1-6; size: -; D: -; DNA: TGTGCCAGCAGTGAGGCCCGACTCTACTCCTATAATTCACCCCTCCACTTT; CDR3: CASSEARLYSYNSPLHF
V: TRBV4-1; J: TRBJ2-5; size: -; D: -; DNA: TGCGCCAGCAGCCATCCGGGACTCCAAGAGACCCAGTACTTC; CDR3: CASSHPGLQETQYF
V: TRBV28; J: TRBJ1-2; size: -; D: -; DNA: TGTGCCAGCAGTTTTAACAGCTATGGCTACACCTTC; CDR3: CASSFNSYGYTF
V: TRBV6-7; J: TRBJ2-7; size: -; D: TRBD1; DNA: TGTGCCAGCACCTTCAGGGGGACCTCCTACGAGCAGTACTTC; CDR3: CASTFRGTSYEQYF